This T cell receptor beta chain was captured in a study of cytomegalovirus exposure and HLA in healthy donors. The PCR used 60 Vbeta and 13 Jbeta primers. TCRdb keeps only in-frame clones here, not all; method: immunoSEQ multiplex PCR. The repertoire includes 85,000 to 110,000 clones, around two thirds of them detected once, and 3% to 4% sits in the top ten. Germline CDR1 and CDR2: LNHDA and SQIVND (reference sequence). The CDR3 extends over 13 amino acids. The V gene lost 9 bases and the J gene lost 8 bases, with 14 bases spanning the gap. Donors were nominally healthy when sampled, though unrecorded immune exposures were likely.

The material sequenced was PBMCs. This chain joins TRBV19 and TRBJ1-6; D uncertain. This receptor was identified in a woman aged 45-59 years in good health and CMV-seronegative. For the CDR3, the DNA is TGTGCCAGCAGTGGAGGTTTATATTCACCCCTCCACTTT. This codes for CASSGGLYSPLHF.